This T cell receptor beta chain comes out of a study of circulating and synovial CD4+ cells in juvenile arthritis. Study results and limitations: Circulating pathogenic-like lymphocytes shared a substantially higher fraction of CDR3 sequences with synovium than bulk blood.

Using immunoSEQ multiplex PCR, the repertoire was profiled, and TCRdb retains in-frame clones only, with some absent. The sample lists some 33,000 clones; 90% to 95% were seen once. Germline V gives CDR1 SNHLY, CDR2 FYNNEI. V was clipped by 6 bases and J by 1 base, with 12 bases between them. CDR3 length: 14 amino acids. In regard to this clone: Its antigen remains unknown.

Samples derive from patients with active juvenile idiopathic arthritis. The clonotype comes from a human donor with juvenile idiopathic arthritis. This sequence joins TRBV2 and TRBJ1-2, with a possible D match to TRBD1 (6 bases). The sequenced material came from CD4+ T cells from blood. The CDR3 region has the DNA TGTGCCAGCAGGTCAACAGGGTATAACTATGGCTACACCTTC. Translating it yields CASRSTGYNYGYTF.